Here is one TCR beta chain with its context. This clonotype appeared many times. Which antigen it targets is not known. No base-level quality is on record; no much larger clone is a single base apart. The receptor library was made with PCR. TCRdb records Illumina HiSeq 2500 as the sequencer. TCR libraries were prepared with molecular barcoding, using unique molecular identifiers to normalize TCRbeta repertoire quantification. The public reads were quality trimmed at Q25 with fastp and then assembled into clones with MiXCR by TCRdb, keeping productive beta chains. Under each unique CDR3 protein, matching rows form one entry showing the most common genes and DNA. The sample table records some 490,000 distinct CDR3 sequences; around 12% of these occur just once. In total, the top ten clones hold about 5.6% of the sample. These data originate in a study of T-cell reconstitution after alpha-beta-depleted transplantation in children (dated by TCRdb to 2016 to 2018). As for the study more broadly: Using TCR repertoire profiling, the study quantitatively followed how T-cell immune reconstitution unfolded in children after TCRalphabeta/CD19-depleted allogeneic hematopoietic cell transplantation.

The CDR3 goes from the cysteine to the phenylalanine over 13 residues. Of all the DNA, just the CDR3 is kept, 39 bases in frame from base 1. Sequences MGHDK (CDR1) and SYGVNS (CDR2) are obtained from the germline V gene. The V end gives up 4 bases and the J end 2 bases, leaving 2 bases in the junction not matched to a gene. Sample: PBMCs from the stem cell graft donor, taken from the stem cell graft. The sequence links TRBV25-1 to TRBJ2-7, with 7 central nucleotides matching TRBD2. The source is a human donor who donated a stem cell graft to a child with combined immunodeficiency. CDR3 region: CASSATSAYEQYF. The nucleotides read TGTGCCAGCAGTGCTACTAGCGCCTACGAGCAGTACTTC.